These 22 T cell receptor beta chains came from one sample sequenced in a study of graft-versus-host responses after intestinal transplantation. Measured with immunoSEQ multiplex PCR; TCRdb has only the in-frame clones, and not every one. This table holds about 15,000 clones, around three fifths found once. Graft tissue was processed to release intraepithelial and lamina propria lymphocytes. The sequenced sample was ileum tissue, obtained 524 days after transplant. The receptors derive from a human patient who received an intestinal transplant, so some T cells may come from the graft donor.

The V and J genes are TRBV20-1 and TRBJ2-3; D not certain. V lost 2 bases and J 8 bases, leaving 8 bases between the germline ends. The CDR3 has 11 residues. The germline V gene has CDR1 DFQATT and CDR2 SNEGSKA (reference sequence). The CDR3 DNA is TGCAGTGCTAGATCCCCGGGTACGCAGTATTTT. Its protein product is CSARSPGTQYF.

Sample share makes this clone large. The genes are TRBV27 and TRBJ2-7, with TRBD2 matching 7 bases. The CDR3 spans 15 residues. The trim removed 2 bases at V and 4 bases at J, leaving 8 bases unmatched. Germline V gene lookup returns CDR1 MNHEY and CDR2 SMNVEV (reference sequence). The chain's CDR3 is CASSLGSLAAYEQYF. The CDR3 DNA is TGTGCCAGCAGTTTAGGGTCGCTAGCGGCGTACGAGCAGTACTTC.

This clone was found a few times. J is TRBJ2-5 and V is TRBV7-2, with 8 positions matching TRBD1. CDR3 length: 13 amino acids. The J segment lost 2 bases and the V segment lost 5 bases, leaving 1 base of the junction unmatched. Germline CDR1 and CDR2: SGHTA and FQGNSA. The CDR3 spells CASSRDRQETQYF. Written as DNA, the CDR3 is TGTGCCAGCAGCCGGGACAGGCAAGAGACCCAGTACTTC.

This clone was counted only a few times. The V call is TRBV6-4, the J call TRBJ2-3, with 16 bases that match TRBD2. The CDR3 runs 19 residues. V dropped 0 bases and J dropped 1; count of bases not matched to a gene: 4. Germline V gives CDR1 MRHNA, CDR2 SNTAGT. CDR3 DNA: TGTGCCAGCAGTGACTCGGGACTAGCGGGGGGGCATGGCACAGATACGCAGTATTTT. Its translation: CASSDSGLAGGHGTDTQYF.

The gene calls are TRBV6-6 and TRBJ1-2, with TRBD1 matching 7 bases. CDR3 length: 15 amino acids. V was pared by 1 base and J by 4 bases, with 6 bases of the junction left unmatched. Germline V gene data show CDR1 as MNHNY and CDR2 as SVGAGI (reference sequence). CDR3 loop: CASSYWPGQPYGYTF. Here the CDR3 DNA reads TGTGCCAGCAGTTACTGGCCGGGACAGCCCTATGGCTACACCTTC.

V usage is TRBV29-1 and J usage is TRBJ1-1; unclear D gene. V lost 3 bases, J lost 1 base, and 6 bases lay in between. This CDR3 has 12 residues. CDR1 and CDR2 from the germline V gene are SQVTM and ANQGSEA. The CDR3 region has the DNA TGCAGCGTTGATCGCGGGAACACTGAAGCTTTCTTT. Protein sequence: CSVDRGNTEAFF. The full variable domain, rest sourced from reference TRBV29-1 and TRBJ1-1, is SAVISQKPSRDICQRGTSLTIQCQVDSQVTMMFWYRQQPGQSLTLIATANQGSEATYESGFVIDKFPISRPNLTFSTLTVSNMSPEDSSIYLCSVDRGNTEAFFGQGTRLTVV.

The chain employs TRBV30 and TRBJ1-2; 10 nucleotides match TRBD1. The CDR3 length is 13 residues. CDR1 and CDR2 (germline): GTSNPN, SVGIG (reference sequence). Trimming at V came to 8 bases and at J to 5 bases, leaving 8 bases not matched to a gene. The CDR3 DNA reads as TGTGCCGTAAGACAGGGGGCAGCGTATGGCTACACCTTC. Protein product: CAVRQGAAYGYTF.

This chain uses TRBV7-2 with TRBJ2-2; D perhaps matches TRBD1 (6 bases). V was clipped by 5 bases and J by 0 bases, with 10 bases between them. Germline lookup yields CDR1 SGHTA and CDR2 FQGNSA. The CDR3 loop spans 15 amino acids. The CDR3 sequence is CASSPSGANTGELFF. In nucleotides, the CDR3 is TGTGCCAGCAGCCCCTCAGGGGCGAACACCGGGGAGCTGTTTTTT.

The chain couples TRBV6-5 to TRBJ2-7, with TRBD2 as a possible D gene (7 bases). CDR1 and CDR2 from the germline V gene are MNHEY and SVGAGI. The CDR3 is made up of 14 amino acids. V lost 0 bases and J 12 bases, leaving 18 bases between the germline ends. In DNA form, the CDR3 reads TGTGCCAGCAGTTACTCGACTCCCGGGGGGCGGATGTACTTC. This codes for CASSYSTPGGRMYF.

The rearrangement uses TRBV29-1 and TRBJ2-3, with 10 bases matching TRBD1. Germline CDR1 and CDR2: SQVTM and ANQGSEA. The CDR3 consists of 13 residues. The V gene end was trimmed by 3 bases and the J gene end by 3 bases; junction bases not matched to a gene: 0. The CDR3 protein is CSVEGQGTDTQYF. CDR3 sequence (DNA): TGCAGCGTTGAGGGACAGGGGACAGATACGCAGTATTTT.

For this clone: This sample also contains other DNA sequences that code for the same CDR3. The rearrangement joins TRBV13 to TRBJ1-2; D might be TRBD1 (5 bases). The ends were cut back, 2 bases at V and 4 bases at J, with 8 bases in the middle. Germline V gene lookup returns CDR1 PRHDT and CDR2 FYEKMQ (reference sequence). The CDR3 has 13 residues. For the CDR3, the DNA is TGTGCCAGCAGCTTACAGGGTGGCTATGGCTACACCTTC. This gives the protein CASSLQGGYGYTF.

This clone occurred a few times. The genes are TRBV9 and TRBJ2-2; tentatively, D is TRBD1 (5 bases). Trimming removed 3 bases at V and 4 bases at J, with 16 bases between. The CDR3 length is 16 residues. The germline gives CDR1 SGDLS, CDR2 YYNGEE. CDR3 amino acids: CASSAISGLSTGELFF. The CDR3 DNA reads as TGTGCCAGCAGCGCGATTTCAGGGTTGTCCACCGGGGAGCTGTTTTTT.

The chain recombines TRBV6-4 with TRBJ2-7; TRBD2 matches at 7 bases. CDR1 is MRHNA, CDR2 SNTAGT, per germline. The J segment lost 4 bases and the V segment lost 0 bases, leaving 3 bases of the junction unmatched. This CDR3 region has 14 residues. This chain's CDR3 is CASSDSRGKYEQYF. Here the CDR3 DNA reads TGTGCCAGCAGTGACTCGCGGGGGAAGTACGAGCAGTACTTC.

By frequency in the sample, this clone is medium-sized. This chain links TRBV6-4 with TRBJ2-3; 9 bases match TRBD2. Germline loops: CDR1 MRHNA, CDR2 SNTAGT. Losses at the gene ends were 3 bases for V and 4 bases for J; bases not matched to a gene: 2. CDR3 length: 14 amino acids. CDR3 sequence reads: CASSEAGGSDTQYF. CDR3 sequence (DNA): TGTGCCAGCAGTGAAGCGGGGGGTTCAGATACGCAGTATTTT.

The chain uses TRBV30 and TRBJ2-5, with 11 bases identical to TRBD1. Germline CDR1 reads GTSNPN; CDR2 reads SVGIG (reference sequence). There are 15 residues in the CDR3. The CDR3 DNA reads TGTGCTTCAGGCCGGGACAGGGGGTACCAAGAGACCCAGTACTTC. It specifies CASGRDRGYQETQYF.

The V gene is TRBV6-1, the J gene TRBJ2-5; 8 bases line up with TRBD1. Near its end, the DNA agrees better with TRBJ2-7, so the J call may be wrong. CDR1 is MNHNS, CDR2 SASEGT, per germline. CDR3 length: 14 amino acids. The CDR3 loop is CASSRQGATYEQYF. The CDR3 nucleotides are TGTGCCAGCAGTCGCCAGGGGGCTACCTACGAGCAGTACTTC.

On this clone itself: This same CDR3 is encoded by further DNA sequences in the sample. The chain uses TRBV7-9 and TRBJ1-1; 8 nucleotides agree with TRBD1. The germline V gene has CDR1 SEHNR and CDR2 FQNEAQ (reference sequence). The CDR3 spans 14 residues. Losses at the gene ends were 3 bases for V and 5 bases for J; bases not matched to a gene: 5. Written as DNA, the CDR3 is TGTGCCAGCAGCTTTCAGGGGGCGCTAACTGAAGCTTTCTTT. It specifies CASSFQGALTEAFF.

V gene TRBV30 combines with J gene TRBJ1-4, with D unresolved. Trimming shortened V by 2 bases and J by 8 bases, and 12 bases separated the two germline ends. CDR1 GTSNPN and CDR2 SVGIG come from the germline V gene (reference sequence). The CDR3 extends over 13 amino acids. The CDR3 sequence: CAWSTREGEKLFF. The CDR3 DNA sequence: TGTGCCTGGAGTACGAGGGAAGGGGAAAAACTGTTTTTT.

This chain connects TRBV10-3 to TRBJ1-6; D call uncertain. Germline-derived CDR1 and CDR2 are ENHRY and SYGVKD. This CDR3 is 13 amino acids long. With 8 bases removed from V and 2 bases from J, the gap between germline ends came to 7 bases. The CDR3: CAIHGTYNSPLHF. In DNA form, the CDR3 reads TGTGCCATCCATGGCACCTATAATTCACCCCTCCACTTT.

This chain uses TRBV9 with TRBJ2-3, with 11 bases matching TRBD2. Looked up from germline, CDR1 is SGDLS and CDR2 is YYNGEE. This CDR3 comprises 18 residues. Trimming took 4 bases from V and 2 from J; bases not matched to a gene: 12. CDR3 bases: TGTGCCAGCAGCAACCCAAGGGATAGCGGGGGGGCCACAGATACGCAGTATTTT. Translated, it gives CASSNPRDSGGATDTQYF.

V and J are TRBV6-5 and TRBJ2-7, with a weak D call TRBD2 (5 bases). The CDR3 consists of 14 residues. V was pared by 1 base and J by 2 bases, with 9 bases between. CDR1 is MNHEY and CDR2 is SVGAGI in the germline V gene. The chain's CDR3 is CASSYYRDTYEQYF. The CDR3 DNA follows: TGTGCCAGCAGTTACTACCGGGATACCTACGAGCAGTACTTC.

As DNA, the CDR3 is TGTGCCAGCAGCTTAGAAGGGGGACGGACCCCGAACACTGAAGCTTTCTTT. This gives the protein CASSLEGGRTPNTEAFF. The chain is built from TRBV7-6 and TRBJ1-1; tentative D call: TRBD1 (6 bases). Germline loops: CDR1 SGHVS, CDR2 FNYEAQ. The V end lost 1 base, the J end lost 1 base, and 16 bases lay between the germline ends. The CDR3 totals 17 residues.